One sample yielded the 29 T cell receptor beta chains listed below, sequenced in a study of PD-L1 blockade in urothelial cancer. Profiling relied on immunoSEQ multiplex PCR, and the TCRdb table lists in-frame clones only, not all of them. Found here are 44,000 or so clones, about 91% of them singletons; the top ten hold 3.9%. Sequencing was performed on PBMCs, taken around atezolizumab (anti-PD-L1) treatment. Receptors originate from a man at least 80 years old with urothelial cancer.

This clone has more than one count but fewer than ten. The chain uses TRBV30 and TRBJ1-4, with D unresolved. The germline CDR1 and CDR2 sequences are GTSNPN and SVGIG (reference sequence). V was trimmed by 2 bases and J by 7 bases, leaving 14 bases between them. This CDR3 comprises 14 residues. In DNA, the CDR3 is TGTGCCTGGAGTTCAGGAGGCCTCGGTGAAAAACTGTTTTTT. Protein product: CAWSSGGLGEKLFF.

This clone came up once. The V gene is TRBV5-1, the J gene TRBJ1-1; 8 nucleotides match TRBD1. Trimming cost V 3 bases and J 1 base; bases outside gene matches: 2. The CDR3 covers 14 residues. The germline V gene encodes CDR1 SGHRS and CDR2 YFSETQ. The CDR3 loop is CASSSGQGNTEAFF. CDR3 in DNA: TGCGCCAGCAGCTCAGGACAGGGGAACACTGAAGCTTTCTTT.

The chain is built from TRBV27 and TRBJ2-1; 7 positions agree with TRBD2. Looked up from germline, CDR1 is MNHEY and CDR2 is SMNVEV (reference sequence). The V segment lost 7 bases and the J segment 1 base; nucleotides outside the gene matches: 4. The CDR3 has 14 residues. DNA of the CDR3: TGTGCCAGCAAGGGAGGGACGTCCTACAATGAGCAGTTCTTC. Amino acid sequence: CASKGGTSYNEQFF.

The CDR3 DNA sequence: TGTGCCAGCAGTGAAATTATGAGCGGGAGGGCCAATAAATTCCACGAGCAGTACTTC. It codes for CASSEIMSGRANKFHEQYF. The chain joins TRBV6-1 to TRBJ2-7; 10 bases map to TRBD2. The CDR3 contains 19 residues. V lost 2 bases, J lost 5 bases, and 18 bases stayed unmatched. Germline lookup yields CDR1 MNHNS and CDR2 SASEGT.

The V gene is TRBV14, the J gene TRBJ2-7, with a weak D call TRBD1 (5 bases). V was cut by 1 base and J by 1 base, with 8 bases left in between. Germline V CDR1 and CDR2: SGHDN, FVKESK. The CDR3 extends over 14 amino acids. The CDR3 is CASSQGQGSYEQYF. In DNA form, the CDR3 reads TGTGCCAGCAGCCAAGGGCAGGGTTCCTACGAGCAGTACTTC.

The genes are TRBV5-1 and TRBJ2-7; D is unclear. The CDR3 runs 14 residues. V lost 1 base and J lost 2, with 10 bases in between. The germline CDR1 and CDR2 sequences are SGHRS and YFSETQ. In DNA, the CDR3 is TGCGCCAGCAGCTTGCTAGATCCCGCCTACGAGCAGTACTTC. This codes for CASSLLDPAYEQYF.

This clone occurred once. The V call is TRBV2, the J call TRBJ2-3, with 7 bases aligning to TRBD1. The length of the CDR3 is 14 residues. Germline-derived CDR1 and CDR2 are SNHLY and FYNNEI. J lost 2 bases, V lost 4 bases, and 3 bases had no gene match. In DNA, the CDR3 is TGTGCCAGCAGTGCCAGGGGGACCACAGATACGCAGTATTTT. This gives the protein CASSARGTTDTQYF.

The chain recombines TRBV7-2 with TRBJ2-2; 8 positions match TRBD2. The CDR3 length is 16 residues. Germline V gene lookup returns CDR1 SGHTA and CDR2 FQGNSA. V trimming: 3 bases; J trimming: 1 base; junction bases outside the gene matches: 4. CDR3 sequence (DNA): TGTGCCAGCAGCTTCTTCACTAGCGGGAACACCGGGGAGCTGTTTTTT. Residues: CASSFFTSGNTGELFF.

The chain carries TRBV7-9 and TRBJ2-5, with 11 bases that match TRBD1. The length of the CDR3 is 15 residues. The V gene's germline CDR1 is SEHNR and CDR2 FQNEAQ (reference sequence). Trimming took 5 bases from V and 3 from J; bases not matched to a gene: 5. In DNA form, the CDR3 reads TGTGCCAGCAGCGCCCGGACAGGGGGCGAAGAGACCCAGTACTTC. Amino acids: CASSARTGGEETQYF.

The gene calls are TRBV29-1 and TRBJ1-1; D is ambiguous. Germline V gene data show CDR1 as SQVTM and CDR2 as ANQGSEA. Trimming left V 3 bases short and J 1 base short, with 12 bases between. The CDR3 loop spans 14 amino acids. CDR3: CSVERRLGNTEAFF. The CDR3 DNA follows: TGCAGCGTTGAGAGGAGGTTGGGGAACACTGAAGCTTTCTTT.

Only one count was recorded for this clone. The chain combines TRBV7-2 with TRBJ2-1; 14 nucleotides match TRBD2. The junction had 6 bases not matched to a gene; V was cut back by 10 bases and J by 7 bases. This CDR3 spans 14 amino acids. The germline gives CDR1 SGHTA, CDR2 FQGNSA. The CDR3 bases are TGTGCCACCACCGGGACTAGCGGGAGAAATGAGCAGTTCTTC. This gives the protein CATTGTSGRNEQFF.

The rearrangement links TRBV5-5 to TRBJ2-5; TRBD1 matches at 8 bases. Losses at the gene ends were 4 bases for V and 4 bases for J; bases not matched to a gene: 6. Germline V gives CDR1 SGHKS, CDR2 YYEKEE (reference sequence). This CDR3 comprises 14 residues. Here the CDR3 DNA reads TGTGCCAGCAGCGGGGGGACAGGAGGAGAGACCCAGTACTTC. Amino acid sequence: CASSGGTGGETQYF.

The chain uses TRBV4-1 and TRBJ1-4, with TRBD1 matching over 10 bases. The CDR3 has 16 amino acids. The junction had 6 bases not matched to a gene; V was cut back by 1 base and J by 7 bases. The germline gives CDR1 MGHRA, CDR2 YSYEKL. CDR3 protein: CASSQGGTGEGEKLFF. CDR3 coding DNA: TGCGCCAGCAGCCAAGGAGGGACAGGGGAGGGTGAAAAACTGTTTTTT.

V is TRBV20-1 and J is TRBJ2-3; no clear D. Germline V CDR1 and CDR2: DFQATT, SNEGSKA (reference sequence). V lost 6 bases to trimming and J lost 4 bases, with 8 bases between them. The CDR3 has 11 amino acids. This CDR3 is CSAGWADTQYF. CDR3 in DNA: TGCAGTGCCGGGTGGGCAGATACGCAGTATTTT.

This chain connects TRBV4-1 to TRBJ2-2, with 9 bases aligning to TRBD1. This CDR3 is 17 amino acids long. Germline V CDR1 and CDR2: MGHRA, YSYEKL. J was trimmed by 2 bases and V by 2 bases; bases with no gene match: 6. In DNA, the CDR3 is TGCGCCAGCAGCCAATATCCGGGACAGGGCAACACCGGGGAGCTGTTTTTT. Its translation: CASSQYPGQGNTGELFF.

The chain joins TRBV5-1 to TRBJ2-7; 10 bases map to TRBD1. The CDR3 consists of 15 residues. The junction had 9 bases not matched to a gene; V was cut back by 3 bases and J by 6 bases. Germline assignment: CDR1 SGHRS and CDR2 YFSETQ. The chain's CDR3 is CASSSRSGTGAEQYF. The CDR3 nucleotides are TGCGCCAGCAGCTCCCGTTCCGGGACAGGGGCCGAGCAGTACTTC. The variable domain in full, completed from reference TRBV5-1 and TRBJ2-7, reads KAGVTQTPRYLIKTRGQQVTLSCSPISGHRSVSWYQQTPGQGLQFLFEYFSETQRNKGNFPGRFSGRQFSNSRSEMNVSTLELGDSALYLCASSSRSGTGAEQYFGPGTRLTVT.

The chain couples TRBV5-4 to TRBJ2-3; TRBD1 matches at 7 bases. The CDR3 is made up of 16 amino acids. Germline values: CDR1 SGHNT, CDR2 YYREEE (reference sequence). After removal of 0 bases from V and 0 bases from J, the junction contained 4 bases not matched to a gene. CDR3 nucleotides: TGTGCCAGCAGCTTGGGACGGGACAGAAGCACAGATACGCAGTATTTT. Protein: CASSLGRDRSTDTQYF.

This chain connects TRBV19 to TRBJ2-7, with TRBD1 identical over 7 bases. V dropped 10 bases and J dropped 3; count of bases not matched to a gene: 6. CDR1 LNHDA and CDR2 SQIVND come from the germline V gene (reference sequence). The CDR3 contains 12 residues. The CDR3 sequence: CATADRFYEQYF. CDR3 nucleotide sequence: TGTGCCACCGCGGACAGGTTCTACGAGCAGTACTTC. The full variable domain, with the rest looked up from reference TRBV19 and TRBJ2-7, is DGGITQSPKYLFRKEGQNVTLSCEQNLNHDAMYWYRQDPGQGLRLIYYSQIVNDFQKGDIAEGYSVSREKKESFPLTVTSAQKNPTAFYLCATADRFYEQYFGPGTRLTVT.

V is TRBV15 and J is TRBJ2-3; the match to TRBD2 covers 13 bases. Germline V gene lookup returns CDR1 LNHNV and CDR2 YYDKDF (reference sequence). The CDR3 has 18 residues. With V trimmed by 3 bases and J by 0 bases, 6 bases remained unmatched. The CDR3 reads CATSSPGLAGVSTDTQYF. As DNA, the CDR3 is TGTGCCACCAGCAGCCCCGGACTAGCGGGAGTGAGCACAGATACGCAGTATTTT.

The chain is built from TRBV5-1 and TRBJ2-5; a possible D gene is TRBD1 (6 bases). This CDR3 is 16 amino acids long. The germline V and J ends were trimmed by 4 bases and 5 bases, with 21 bases remaining between them. Germline CDR1 SGHRS, CDR2 YFSETQ. The CDR3 coding sequence is TGCGCCAGCAGCACGGGACATTCTGAAAGTGGGGAGACCCAGTACTTC. This codes for CASSTGHSESGETQYF. The entire variable domain, with the rest obtained from reference TRBV5-1 and TRBJ2-5, is as follows: KAGVTQTPRYLIKTRGQQVTLSCSPISGHRSVSWYQQTPGQGLQFLFEYFSETQRNKGNFPGRFSGRQFSNSRSEMNVSTLELGDSALYLCASSTGHSESGETQYFGPGTRLLVL.

The chain joins TRBV6-5 to TRBJ1-5, with TRBD1 identical over 8 bases. The ends lost 6 bases at V and 6 bases at J; junction bases unmatched: 7. This CDR3 is 14 amino acids long. CDR1 is MNHEY, CDR2 SVGAGI, per germline. CDR3 nucleotides: TGTGCCAGCAGCCGAACAGGGGGGGCTCAGCCCCAGCATTTT. It encodes CASSRTGGAQPQHF.

This clone has just a few counts. V gene TRBV4-1 combines with J gene TRBJ2-7, with 13 bases matching TRBD2. Germline V gene lookup returns CDR1 MGHRA and CDR2 YSYEKL. J lost 4 bases, V lost 4 bases, and 7 bases had no gene match. This CDR3 is built from 16 residues. CDR3 in amino acids: CASSLGTSGILYEQYF. CDR3 sequence (DNA): TGCGCCAGCAGCCTAGGGACTAGCGGGATCCTTTACGAGCAGTACTTC.

The chain recombines TRBV2 with TRBJ2-2, with D possibly TRBD2 on 5 matching bases. V dropped 5 bases and J dropped 7 bases, with 11 bases sitting between them. This CDR3 is built from 13 residues. Germline lookup yields CDR1 SNHLY and CDR2 FYNNEI. The CDR3 spells CASSRRGFGELFF. CDR3 in DNA: TGTGCCAGCAGTAGACGGGGTTTCGGGGAGCTGTTTTTT.

This sequence joins TRBV29-1 and TRBJ2-1, with D maybe TRBD2 (5 bases). This CDR3 has 12 residues. V was shortened by 2 bases and J by 8 bases, with 10 bases between the two germline ends. The V gene's germline CDR1 is SQVTM and CDR2 ANQGSEA. The CDR3 DNA follows: TGCAGCGTTGAATGGGGAGTAGATGAGCAGTTCTTC. This gives the protein CSVEWGVDEQFF.

This chain uses TRBV6-5 with TRBJ1-4; unclear D gene. V shed 6 bases and J shed 4 bases, with 9 bases lying between them. Germline-derived CDR1 and CDR2 are MNHEY and SVGAGI. This CDR3 has 13 residues. CDR3 amino acids: CASRTTLNEKLFF. The CDR3 nucleotides are TGTGCCAGCAGGACAACGCTTAATGAAAAACTGTTTTTT.

This clone has a single count. The V and J genes are TRBV2 and TRBJ2-1; 11 bases are shared with TRBD2. The V gene end was trimmed by 6 bases and the J gene end by 4 bases; junction bases not matched to a gene: 8. The CDR3 spans 16 residues. CDR1 SNHLY and CDR2 FYNNEI come from the germline V gene. The CDR3 loop reads CASRPRTSGLYNEQFF. DNA of the CDR3: TGTGCCAGCAGGCCAAGGACTAGCGGGCTGTACAATGAGCAGTTCTTC.

The gene calls are TRBV2 and TRBJ1-5; tentative D call: TRBD1 (5 bases). CDR3 length equals 13 residues. V was trimmed by 3 bases and J by 5 bases, leaving 8 bases between them. Germline V gene sequence: CDR1 SNHLY, CDR2 FYNNEI. In nucleotides, the CDR3 is TGTGCCAGCAGTGACCAGGGCTATCAGCCCCAGCATTTT. Amino acid sequence: CASSDQGYQPQHF.

The V call is TRBV27, the J call TRBJ2-5, with TRBD2 matching 8 bases. Looked up from germline, CDR1 is MNHEY and CDR2 is SMNVEV (reference sequence). This CDR3 comprises 15 residues. V trimming: 8 bases; J trimming: 5 bases; junction bases outside the gene matches: 13. The CDR3 loop is CASAGGGGRWETQYF. In nucleotides, the CDR3 is TGTGCCAGCGCCGGCGGCGGGGGGCGCTGGGAGACCCAGTACTTC.

Here the CDR3 DNA reads TGTGCCAGCAGCCGTTCCAGGGGAGAGACCCAGTACTTC. Amino acid sequence: CASSRSRGETQYF. This chain links TRBV7-2 with TRBJ2-5, with a weak D call TRBD1 (6 bases). CDR1 and CDR2 (germline): SGHTA, FQGNSA. V lost 5 bases, J lost 4 bases, and 11 bases lay in between. The CDR3 spans 13 residues.